Sequencing of this T cell receptor beta chain was carried out in a study of T cell responses to AZD1222 COVID-19 vaccine (dated by TCRdb to the early 2020s). About the investigation overall: TCR sequencing was performed for some 250 trial participants, of whom roughly 200 were given two doses of AZD1222 and around 25 were given two doses of MenACWY control vaccine. Trial participants were enrolled by age into 18-55, 56-69 and 70-plus year subgroups, with approximately 160, 26 and 62 TCR-sequenced participants respectively.

This clone was observed once. Its antigen target is currently unknown. Base qualities are missing; no much larger clone stands one base away. CDR3 length: 14 amino acids, cysteine to phenylalanine. Solely the CDR3 DNA is kept, with 42 bases framed from the first base. CDR1 and CDR2, per the germline V gene, are SNHLY and FYNNEI. The junction shows trimming of 6 bases on V and 2 bases on J, plus 14 bases between the germline ends. Summary of the overall study and its limitations: Conclusions about previously exposed vaccinees are limited because only five to seven AZD1222 recipients were SARS-CoV-2 seropositive at baseline. Because no samples from the day 14 peak response were available, repertoires could be characterized only after the peak T cell response. After two AZD1222 doses, spike-specific TCR breadth and depth were significantly higher than at day 0 and than in MenACWY recipients. Participants were mostly white British and included more females than males, and it was suggested by the authors that clonal diversity may have been underestimated. The whole spike protein was spanned by vaccine-associated CD4 TCRs, and dominant responses were seen in regions 160-218 and 743-854. Reportedly, close to half of the unique spike-specific TCRs recognized epitopes lying outside the regions that are mutated in the B.1.351 and B.1.1.7 variants. The 56-69-year group was small, and its depth increase did not reach significance, likely because of low power.

The CDR3 regions of human TCRbeta chains were analyzed by immunosequencing. On the authors' methods: Repertoire TCRs were checked for matches against a reference library of SARS-CoV-2-specific TCRs that had been generated using the MIRA antigen-specificity platform. Breadth meant the fraction of unique TCRs that were SARS-CoV-2-associated, whereas depth meant the fraction of total T cells that were SARS-CoV-2-associated. Using the MIRA data, each spike-specific TCR was assigned both to the spike region to which the TCR was reactive and to a CD4 or CD8 class. Log10-transformed breadth and depth values were compared by one-way ANOVA with Sidak's multiple comparisons tests. TCRdb took over this immuneACCESS table, retaining in-frame rearrangements with V and J assigned. Such tables are incomplete; in checked studies, under half of the missing clones stem from an unresolved V gene, and the remainder is unexplained. Clonal size and the V and J genes are those of that table, whereas D and trimming came from the DNA. The sample includes about 70,000 clones, with 87% observed a single time. The ten most abundant clones make up 1% to 1.5% of the sample.

The sample's time point, from its label and the paper: about 28 days (+/-7) after the second vaccine dose. AZD1222 recipients given second doses at about 4 weeks or at about 12 weeks were pooled, since spike-specific TCR depth and breadth were not found to differ between the two schedules. The vaccinee samples were drawn from two UK trials, COV001 and COV002, one of which was a single-blind randomized controlled phase 2/3 trial testing AZD1222 (ChAdOx1 nCoV-19) in healthy adults. For TCRbeta chain sequencing, PBMC samples from trial participants were taken at day 0 and at day 28 after the second dose.

This specimen was peripheral blood, taken 28 days after the second AZD1222 dose. This TCR came from an adult who received the AZD1222 COVID-19 vaccine. Recombination connected TRBV2 to TRBJ2-7; the D gene is perhaps TRBD2, on 6 matching bases. CDR3 reads: CASRAGLGAYEQYF. The base sequence is TGTGCCAGCAGGGCGGGACTCGGAGCCTACGAGCAGTACTTC.